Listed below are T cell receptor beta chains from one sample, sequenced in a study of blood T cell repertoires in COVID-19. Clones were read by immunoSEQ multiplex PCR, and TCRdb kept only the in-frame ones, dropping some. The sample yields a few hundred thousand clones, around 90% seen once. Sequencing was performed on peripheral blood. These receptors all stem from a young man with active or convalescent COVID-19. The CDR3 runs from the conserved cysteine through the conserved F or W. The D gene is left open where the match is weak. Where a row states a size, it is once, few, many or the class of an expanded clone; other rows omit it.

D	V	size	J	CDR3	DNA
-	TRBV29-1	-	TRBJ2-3	CSVFSGTDTQYF	TGCAGCGTTTTTTCAGGGACAGATACGCAGTATTTT
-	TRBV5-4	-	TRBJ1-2	CASSLRPTANYGYTF	TGTGCCAGCAGCTTGCGCCCTACAGCTAACTATGGCTACACCTTC
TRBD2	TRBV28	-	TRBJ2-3	CASSFLAGGPTDTQYF	TGTGCCAGCAGTTTTTTAGCGGGGGGGCCTACAGATACGCAGTATTTT
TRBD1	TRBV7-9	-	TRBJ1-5	CASSSATGHQPQHF	TGTGCCAGCAGCTCAGCGACAGGGCATCAGCCCCAGCATTTT
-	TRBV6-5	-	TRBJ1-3	CASSAGVMLGNTIYF	TGTGCCAGCTCCGCGGGAGTGATGTTAGGAAACACCATATATTTT
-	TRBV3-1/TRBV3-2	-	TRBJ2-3	CASSQDLDGSDTQYF	TGTGCCAGCAGCCAAGACCTTGACGGGTCCGATACGCAGTATTTT
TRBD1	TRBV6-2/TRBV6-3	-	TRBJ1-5	CASSYWDRGNQPQHF	TGTGCCAGCAGTTACTGGGACAGGGGTAATCAGCCCCAGCATTTT
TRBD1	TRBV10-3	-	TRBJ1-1	CASGQGVNTEAFF	TGTGCCTCGGGACAGGGAGTGAACACTGAAGCTTTCTTT
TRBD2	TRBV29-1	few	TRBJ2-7	CSVVRTSGRAGPYEQYF	TGCAGCGTTGTGAGGACTAGCGGGAGGGCCGGGCCCTACGAGCAGTACTTC
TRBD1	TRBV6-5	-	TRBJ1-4	CASRNRGVHEKLFF	TGTGCCAGCAGAAACAGGGGTGTGCATGAAAAACTGTTTTTT
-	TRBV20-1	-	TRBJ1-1	CSINPWPEAFF	TGCAGTATTAATCCCTGGCCTGAAGCTTTCTTT
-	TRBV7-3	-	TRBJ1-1	CASSSGLHTEAFF	TGTGCCAGCAGTTCAGGGTTGCACACTGAAGCTTTCTTT
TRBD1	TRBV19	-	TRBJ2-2	CASSTLQGRNTGELFF	TGTGCCAGTAGTACCCTACAGGGGCGGAACACCGGGGAGCTGTTTTTT
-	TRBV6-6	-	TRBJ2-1	CASNSQRGPNEQFF	TGTGCCAGCAATTCACAACGTGGTCCCAATGAGCAGTTCTTC
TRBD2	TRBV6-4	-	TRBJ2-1	CASRGGRAPRQFF	TGTGCCAGCCGTGGCGGGAGGGCCCCGCGGCAGTTCTTC
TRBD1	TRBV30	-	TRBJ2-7	CAWSQTTGQPYEQYF	TGTGCCTGGAGTCAAACAACGGGACAGCCCTACGAGCAGTACTTC
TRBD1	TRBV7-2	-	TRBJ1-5	CASSLRQGGQPQHF	TGTGCCAGCAGCTTGCGACAGGGTGGCCAGCCCCAGCATTTT
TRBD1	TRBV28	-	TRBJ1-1	CASDRGLTEAFF	TGTGCTAGCGACAGGGGGCTAACTGAAGCTTTCTTT